Listed below are T cell receptor beta chains from one sample, sequenced in a study of cytomegalovirus exposure and HLA in healthy donors. Here immunoSEQ multiplex PCR was the method, and the copy in TCRdb shows in-frame clones only, minus some. The sample records 150,000 to 170,000 clones, approximately 86% being singletons. The specimen was PBMCs. These receptors all come from a man younger than 35 in good health and CMV-seropositive. Both conserved end residues are part of each CDR3.

TRBV9	TRBJ2-1	CASSVGSGVPNEQFF
TRBV5-4	TRBJ2-7	CASSLGLAVFSYEQYF
TRBV14	TRBJ2-5	CASSQLMVAGLETQYF
TRBV12-5	TRBJ2-3	CASGLVRVTPDTQYF
TRBV7-3	TRBJ2-1	CASSYPSSGGAAMLDEQFF
TRBV5-4	TRBJ1-2	CASSFGTGEIRGYTF
TRBV7-2	TRBJ1-2	CASSLAARTGEYGGYTF
TRBV12-5	TRBJ2-7	CASGFSNYEQYF
TRBV5-1	TRBJ2-3	CASSPGLSGTADTQYF
TRBV6-4	TRBJ2-1	CASSDLTSGANEQFF
TRBV25-1	TRBJ1-1	CASSESDRNTEAFF
TRBV29-1	TRBJ2-5	CSGLAQETQYF